The clone carrying this T cell receptor (beta chain) was counted at least ten times. Its antigen is still unknown. The junction and the germline gene differ at one end; a read error may be behind it. The making of cDNA relied on 5'RACE with 10-nucleotide random UMIs. One entry per CDR3 protein results from TCRdb running MiXCR on the 5' RACE reads. The table records 50,000 to 75,000 distinct CDR3 sequences, roughly 13% of them present only once. The data stem from a study of neurological immune-mediated disorders. Overall study findings and caveats: CDR3 amino acid sequences found in expanded clones were never shared across subjects, suggesting private repertoires in all groups. Patients with HTLV-1-associated myelopathy had the highest level of TCR clonal expansion, whereas patients with multiple sclerosis had the lowest level, falling beneath the level found in healthy controls.

The CDR3 contains 16 residues. Germline loops: CDR1 SGHAT, CDR2 FQNNGV. It was from 2 million PBMCs stored at -80 C that the unsorted libraries were obtained. The clonotype originates from a woman aged 55 to 70 with HTLV-1-associated myelopathy (HAM/TSP). The sequenced material came from PBMCs. This chain joins TRBV11-2 and TRBJ1-1; D gene unclear. The DNA for the CDR3 is TGTGCCAGCAGCTTCGGTCAGGTGGATGTTGACACTGAAGCTTCCTTT. Protein: CASSFGQVDVDTEASF.